Reported below is one TCR beta chain. The treatment: oral pan-JAK inhibitor, 5-10 mg twice daily. With V trimmed by 2 bases and J by 4 bases, 7 bases remained unmatched. The CDR3 consists of 15 residues. Germline values: CDR1 SGHRS, CDR2 YFSETQ. RNA was extracted and reverse transcribed into cDNA as the sequencing template. The repertoire was sequenced with immunoSEQ multiplex PCR; TCRdb's copy has only in-frame clones and lacks some. The table records about 180,000 clones, roughly 50% of them present only once. The sample is drawn from a study of CD8+ T cells in alopecia areata. Looking at the study overall: Treated individuals took tofacitinib by mouth, 5 to 10 mg twice daily.

Sequencing used CD4+ T cells sorted from blood, obtained at approximately week 56, from a patient treated with tofacitinib. The TCR originated in a human donor with alopecia areata. V usage is TRBV5-1 and J usage is TRBJ1-1; 8 positions agree with TRBD1. CDR3 in amino acids: CASSLGQGQGTEAFF. DNA of the CDR3: TGCGCCAGCAGCTTAGGACAGGGTCAGGGCACTGAAGCTTTCTTT.